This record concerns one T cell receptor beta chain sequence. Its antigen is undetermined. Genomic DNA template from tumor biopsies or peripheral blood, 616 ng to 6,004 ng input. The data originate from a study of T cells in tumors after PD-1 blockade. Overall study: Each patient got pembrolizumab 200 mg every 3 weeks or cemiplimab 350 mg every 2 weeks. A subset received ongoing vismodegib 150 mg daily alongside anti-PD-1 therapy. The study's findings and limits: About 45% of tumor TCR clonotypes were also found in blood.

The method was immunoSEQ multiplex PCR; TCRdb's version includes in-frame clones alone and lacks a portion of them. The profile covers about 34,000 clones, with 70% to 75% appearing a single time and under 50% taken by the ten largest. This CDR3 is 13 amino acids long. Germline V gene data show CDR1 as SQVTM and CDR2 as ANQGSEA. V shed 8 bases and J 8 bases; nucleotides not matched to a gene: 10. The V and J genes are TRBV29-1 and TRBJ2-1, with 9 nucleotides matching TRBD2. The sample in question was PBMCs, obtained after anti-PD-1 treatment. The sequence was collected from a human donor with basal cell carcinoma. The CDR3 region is CSFRSGRFDEQFF. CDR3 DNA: TGCAGCTTCCGGAGCGGGAGGTTCGATGAGCAGTTCTTC.